This T cell receptor (beta chain) was identified during a study of T cells expressing NK-cell markers. Study at large: It was sorted CD3+CD56+NKG2C+, CD3+CD56+NKG2C- and CD3+CD56-NKG2C+ T cells that supplied the TCR beta repertoires. Most of the eight sequenced donors tested HCMV-seropositive; one tested seronegative.

CDR1 and CDR2 from the germline V gene are SGHRS and YFSETQ. The CDR3 spans 14 residues. It was by 5'RACE template switching with UMIs that TCR beta cDNA was made. For each CDR3 protein, TCRdb gives one entry from its re-call of the 5' RACE reads, without DNA. The sample totals about 440,000 distinct CDR3 sequences. The sequencing input was blood T cells: a sorted CD56 or NKG2C T cell subset, CD4+ or CD8+ T cells, or bulk PBMC T cells (not recorded which). The receptor comes from a woman between 18 and 69 years old in good health. The rearrangement joins TRBV5-1 to TRBJ2-5. The CDR3 spells CASSSATGQETQYF.